The sequence of this TCR beta chain was determined in a study of blood T cells in healthy people across ages. A few counts support this clonotype. The second PCR ran roughly 6 to 11 cycles with a sample-barcoded 5' primer and J-beta primers. The template-switch adaptor, which had 12 random nucleotides, put a tag on each cDNA molecule. A single record per CDR3 protein comes from TCRdb applying MiXCR to the 5' RACE reads. The sample carries more than 900,000 distinct CDR3 sequences, 25% to 30% recorded once. The CDR3 extends over 14 amino acids. J gave up 0 bases and V 4 bases, and 4 bases lay outside the gene matches. Germline CDR1 and CDR2: SQVTM and ANQGSEA. The sample was also linked to a second study, of T cells of mothers and their children. From that paper: Samples came from a few healthy Caucasian mothers and their six children.

The receptor was isolated from a woman in her thirties or forties in good health. V and J are TRBV29-1 and TRBJ2-3; 7 bases map to TRBD2. The sample comprised blood. Written as DNA, the CDR3 is TGCAGCGTTGTTGGGGGGGAGAGCACAGATACGCAGTATTTT. It encodes CSVVGGESTDTQYF.